The clone carrying this T cell receptor beta chain occurred a few times. Antigen unknown. This entry comes from a study of T-cell memory formation after mild COVID-19. Whole-study results and caveats: Among contracting clones, CD4+ were mainly CM/EM and CD8+ enriched in EMRA. That cross-reactive memory joined was suggested by some responding clones appearing in pre-infection memory. A second wave of clones peaked on day 37, and their SARS-CoV-2 specificity went unconfirmed.

Germline V lookup: CDR1 SGHTA, CDR2 FQGNSA. The V end lost 1 base, the J end lost 0 bases, and 6 bases lay between the germline ends. There are 14 residues in the CDR3. TCRdb redid the calling of the 5' RACE reads with MiXCR, one entry per CDR3 protein. In the table there are 200,000 to 250,000 distinct CDR3 sequences, more than 8% of which are singletons. The sequenced sample consisted of PBMCs or a T cell subset sorted from them (not recorded which). This receptor was obtained from a man aged 18 to 29 who had mild COVID-19 (a few samples of this study predate the infection). Cell type and time point are not known. This chain links TRBV7-2 with TRBJ2-5; a possible D gene is TRBD1 (5 bases). The CDR3 DNA reads TGTGCCAGCAGCTTAGACAGGTACCAAGAGACCCAGTACTTC. This codes for CASSLDRYQETQYF.